The sample holds a few counts of the clone carrying this T cell receptor beta chain. What it binds is unknown. CDR1 and CDR2 from the germline V gene are MNHEY and SVGAGI. The CDR3 is made up of 15 amino acids. J lost 7 bases, V lost 1 base, and 6 bases had no gene match. This specimen comes from a study of resident and recirculating memory T cells in vitiligo. Whole-study findings and limits: No single dominant TCR clone appeared; lesion clonality varied.

Here immunoSEQ multiplex PCR was the method, and the copy in TCRdb shows in-frame clones only, minus some. This sample carries around 70,000 clones, approximately 93% of them seen once, and the ten largest clones take 4.9%. The sequence was obtained from a male donor with vitiligo. The sequencing input was blood. The V gene is TRBV6-5, the J gene TRBJ1-2; 10 bases align to TRBD1. This chain's CDR3 is CASSYFGTGAPGYTF. DNA of the CDR3: TGTGCCAGCAGTTACTTCGGGACAGGGGCTCCTGGCTACACCTTC.